The 11 T cell receptor beta chains below all came from one sample that was sequenced in a study of OX40 agonist ivuxolimab in advanced cancers. Profiled with immunoSEQ multiplex PCR; TCRdb holds only in-frame clones, not every one. This table holds more than 40,000 clones, over 65% found once. The source material was CD4+ or CD8+ T cells sorted from blood, sampled in a trial of the OX40 agonist ivuxolimab. These TCRs come from an adult with an advanced solid tumor such as melanoma, head and neck, liver or kidney cancer.

The sample holds a few counts of this clone. CDR3 in amino acids: CASSEGGREQFF. CDR3 nucleotides: TGTGCCAGCAGTGAAGGAGGGCGGGAGCAGTTCTTC. The V gene is TRBV6-1, the J gene TRBJ2-1, with a possible D match to TRBD2 (5 bases). The CDR3 is 12 residues long. Germline CDR1 and CDR2: MNHNS and SASEGT. V shed 1 base and J shed 10 bases, with 8 bases lying between them.

V gene TRBV10-2 combines with J gene TRBJ2-7; D remains unclear. In germline, CDR1 is WSHSY, CDR2 SAAADI. Trimming stripped 2 bases from V and 8 bases from J, with 1 base between. The length of the CDR3 is 9 residues. The chain's CDR3 is CASSEKQYF. The CDR3 bases are TGCGCCAGCAGTGAGAAGCAGTACTTC.

This chain's CDR3 is CASSEERTNEKLFF. The CDR3 DNA reads TGTGCCAGCAGTGAAGAGAGAACTAATGAAAAACTGTTTTTT. This chain links TRBV6-1 with TRBJ1-4, with unresolved D. The germline V and J ends were trimmed by 1 base and 1 base, with 4 bases remaining between them. The CDR3 spans 14 residues. Germline CDR1 and CDR2: MNHNS and SASEGT.

This clone was seen once. This sequence joins TRBV2 and TRBJ2-1, with a weak D call TRBD1 (6 bases). CDR1 and CDR2 (germline): SNHLY, FYNNEI. V was cut by 7 bases and J by 3 bases, with 10 bases left in between. CDR3 length: 13 amino acids. Here the CDR3 reads CASKWDNYNEQFF. The DNA for the CDR3 is TGTGCCAGCAAGTGGGACAACTACAATGAGCAGTTCTTC. Full variable domain (outside the CDR3, taken from reference TRBV2 and TRBJ2-1): EPEVTQTPSHQVTQMGQEVILRCVPISNHLYFYWYRQILGQKVEFLVSFYNNEISEKSEIFDDQFSVERPDGSNFTLKIRSTKLEDSAMYFCASKWDNYNEQFFGPGTRLTVL.

This rearrangement joins TRBV5-1 to TRBJ2-3; 13 bases fit TRBD2. Per the germline V gene, CDR1 is SGHRS and CDR2 is YFSETQ. This CDR3 contains 16 residues. V lost 4 bases, J lost 5 bases, and 7 bases stayed unmatched. CDR3 amino acids: CASSTGLAGELDTQYF. CDR3 nucleotides: TGCGCCAGCAGCACTGGACTAGCGGGAGAATTAGATACGCAGTATTTT.

The chain recombines TRBV19 with TRBJ2-3, with D perhaps TRBD1 (6 bases). Trimming took 3 bases from V and 0 from J, leaving 16 bases between them. The CDR3 has 17 residues. Germline CDR1 LNHDA, CDR2 SQIVND (reference sequence). The CDR3 DNA reads TGTGCCAGTAGTATTTCCTGGGACAAGCCTAGCACAGATACGCAGTATTTT. As protein: CASSISWDKPSTDTQYF.

DNA for the CDR3: TGTGCCAGCAGTTTCCGTCAGGGGGCTCTAAATGGCTACACCTTC. Translated, it gives CASSFRQGALNGYTF. This chain connects TRBV28 to TRBJ1-2, with 8 bases that match TRBD1. Germline CDR1 MDHEN, CDR2 SYDVKM. J lost 6 bases, V lost 3 bases, and 9 bases had no gene match. The CDR3 sequence is 15 residues long.

The chain uses TRBV2 and TRBJ1-4, with 8 bases fitting TRBD1. The CDR3 sequence is 15 residues long. V lost 8 bases, J lost 3 bases, and 8 bases stayed unmatched. The V gene's germline CDR1 is SNHLY and CDR2 FYNNEI. CDR3 sequence reads: CASGGTGGPNEKLFF. In DNA form, the CDR3 reads TGTGCCAGCGGTGGAACAGGGGGGCCTAATGAAAAACTGTTTTTT. The full variable domain, with the rest looked up from reference TRBV2 and TRBJ1-4, is EPEVTQTPSHQVTQMGQEVILRCVPISNHLYFYWYRQILGQKVEFLVSFYNNEISEKSEIFDDQFSVERPDGSNFTLKIRSTKLEDSAMYFCASGGTGGPNEKLFFGSGTQLSVL.

In this sample, this clone turned up once. V is TRBV6-1 and J is TRBJ2-7; D is perhaps TRBD2 (5 bases). There are 12 residues in the CDR3. Germline V gene lookup returns CDR1 MNHNS and CDR2 SASEGT. Between the trimmed V and J ends, which lost 6 bases and 11 bases, there was a span of 17 bases. CDR3 sequence (DNA): TGTGCCAGCAGCCGCCGAGGACTGTCGGAGTACTTC. This codes for CASSRRGLSEYF.

The rearrangement links TRBV27 to TRBJ2-2, with 8 bases fitting TRBD2. Germline values: CDR1 MNHEY, CDR2 SMNVEV (reference sequence). Trimming removed 5 bases from V and 7 bases from J; junction bases left unmatched: 6. The CDR3 length is 14 residues. The CDR3 region has the DNA TGTGCCAGCAGTCGAACCAGCGGGAGCGGGGAGCTGTTTTTT. Its translation is CASSRTSGSGELFF.

The chain links TRBV2 to TRBJ2-2, with D maybe TRBD1 (5 bases). The germline V gene has CDR1 SNHLY and CDR2 FYNNEI. The CDR3 length is 13 residues. Trimming shortened V by 2 bases and J by 6 bases, and 7 bases separated the two germline ends. CDR3 nucleotides: TGTGCCAGCAGTGAACAGGGTCCCGGGGAGCTGTTTTTT. Translating gives CASSEQGPGELFF.